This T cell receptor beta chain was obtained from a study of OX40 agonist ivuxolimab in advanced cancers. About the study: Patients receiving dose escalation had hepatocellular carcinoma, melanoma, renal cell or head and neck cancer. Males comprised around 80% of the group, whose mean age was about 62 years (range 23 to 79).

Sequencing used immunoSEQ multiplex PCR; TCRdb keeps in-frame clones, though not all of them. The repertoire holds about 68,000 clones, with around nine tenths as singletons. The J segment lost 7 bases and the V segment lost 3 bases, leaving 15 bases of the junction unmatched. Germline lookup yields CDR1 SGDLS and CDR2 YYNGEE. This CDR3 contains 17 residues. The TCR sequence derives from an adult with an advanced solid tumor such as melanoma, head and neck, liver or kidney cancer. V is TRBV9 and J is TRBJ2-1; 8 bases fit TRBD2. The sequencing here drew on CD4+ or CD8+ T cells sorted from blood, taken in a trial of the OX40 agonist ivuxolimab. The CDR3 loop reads CASSAYGGLAGLNEQFF. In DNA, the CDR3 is TGTGCCAGCAGCGCCTATGGGGGGTTAGCGGGATTAAATGAGCAGTTCTTC.